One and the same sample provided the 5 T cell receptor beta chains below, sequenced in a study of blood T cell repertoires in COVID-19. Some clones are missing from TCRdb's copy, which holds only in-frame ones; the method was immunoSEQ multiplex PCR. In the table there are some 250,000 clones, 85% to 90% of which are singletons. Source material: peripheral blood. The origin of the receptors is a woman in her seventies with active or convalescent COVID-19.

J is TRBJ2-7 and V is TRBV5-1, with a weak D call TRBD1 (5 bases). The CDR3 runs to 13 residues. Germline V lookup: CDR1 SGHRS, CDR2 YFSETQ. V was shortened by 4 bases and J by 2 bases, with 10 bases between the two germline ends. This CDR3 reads CASSPDSPYEQYF. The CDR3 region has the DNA TGCGCCAGCAGCCCTGACAGTCCCTACGAGCAGTACTTC.

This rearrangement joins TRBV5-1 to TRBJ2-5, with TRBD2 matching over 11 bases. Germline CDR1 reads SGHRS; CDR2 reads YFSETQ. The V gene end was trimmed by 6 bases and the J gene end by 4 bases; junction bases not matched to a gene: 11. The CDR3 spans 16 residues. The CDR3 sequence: CASTLAGGSFGETQYF. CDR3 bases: TGCGCCAGCACCCTAGCGGGGGGTTCCTTTGGAGAGACCCAGTACTTC.

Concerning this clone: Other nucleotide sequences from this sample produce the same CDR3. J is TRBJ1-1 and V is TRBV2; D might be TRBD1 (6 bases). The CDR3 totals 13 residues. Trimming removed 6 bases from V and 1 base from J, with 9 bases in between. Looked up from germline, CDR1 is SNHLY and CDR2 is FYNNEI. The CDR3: CASRGQRNTEAFF. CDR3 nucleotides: TGTGCCAGCAGGGGACAAAGGAACACTGAAGCTTTCTTT.

The CDR3 is CASSWGTGGELGYTF. The CDR3 DNA is TGTGCCAGCAGCTGGGGCACGGGGGGCGAGCTGGGCTACACCTTC. V gene TRBV5-4 combines with J gene TRBJ1-2, with D tentatively TRBD1 (6 bases). CDR1 and CDR2 from the germline V gene are SGHNT and YYREEE (reference sequence). Between the trimmed V and J ends, which lost 3 bases and 8 bases, there was a span of 20 bases. The CDR3 loop spans 15 amino acids.

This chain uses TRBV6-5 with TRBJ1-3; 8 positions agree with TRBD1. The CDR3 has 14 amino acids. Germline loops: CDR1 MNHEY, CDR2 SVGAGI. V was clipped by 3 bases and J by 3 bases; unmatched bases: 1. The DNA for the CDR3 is TGTGCCAGCAGTTATGGACAGGGTGGAAACACCATATATTTT. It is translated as CASSYGQGGNTIYF.